Below are 15 T cell receptor beta chains sequenced from a single sample in a study of CD8 T cells in ankylosing spondylitis. TCRdb used MiXCR to reprocess the 5' RACE reads, holding one entry per CDR3 protein. The sample holds some 800,000 distinct CDR3 sequences, approximately 12% seen once. For these receptors, no antigen is known. Findings and limits, study-wide: A TCR beta motif made of several highly homologous variants seemed typical of ankylosing spondylitis blood.

Source material: blood, either unsorted or a sorted T cell fraction (not recorded which). The receptors here all came from a male donor with ankylosing spondylitis.

This clonotype has more than one count but fewer than ten. As DNA, the CDR3 is TGCAGTGCTACGAAACCGACAGGGGAGGCCAAAAACATTCAGTACTTC. It yields the protein CSATKPTGEAKNIQYF. The chain is built from TRBV20-1 and TRBJ2-4, with 8 nucleotides matching TRBD1. V gave up 4 bases and J gave up 1 base; unmatched junction bases: 9. Germline loops: CDR1 DFQATT, CDR2 SNEGSKA (reference sequence). This CDR3 spans 16 amino acids.

The chain couples TRBV6-5 to TRBJ2-1; TRBD2 matches at 8 bases. V lost 1 base, J lost 4 bases, and 6 bases stayed unmatched. CDR3 size: 16 residues. Per germline, CDR1 MNHEY and CDR2 SVGAGI. CDR3 sequence (DNA): TGTGCCAGCAGTTACTTTACGGGAGGGAATTACAATGAGCAGTTCTTC. It is translated as CASSYFTGGNYNEQFF.

The chain is built from TRBV7-2 and TRBJ1-2, with 7 bases matching TRBD1. After removal of 4 bases from V and 4 bases from J, the junction contained 9 bases not matched to a gene. Germline V CDR1 and CDR2: SGHTA, FQGNSA. The CDR3 runs to 15 residues. CDR3 DNA: TGTGCCAGCAGCTCGAGGAAGACAGGGATCTATGGCTACACCTTC. Amino acid sequence: CASSSRKTGIYGYTF.

This clonotype appeared a few times. This rearrangement joins TRBV28 to TRBJ1-6, with D possibly matching TRBD1 (6 bases). V lost 3 bases and J lost 10, with 16 bases in between. Germline V gives CDR1 MDHEN, CDR2 SYDVKM. This CDR3 contains 15 residues. In DNA form, the CDR3 reads TGTGCCAGCAGTTTTGGGGGCCAGGGCTACTCACCCCTCCACTTT. Protein sequence: CASSFGGQGYSPLHF.

This clonotype occurred a few times. The chain has TRBV5-1 and TRBJ1-6, with 9 bases lining up with TRBD1. Trimming removed 4 bases from V and 0 bases from J; junction bases left unmatched: 5. Germline CDR1 is SGHRS and CDR2 is YFSETQ. The CDR3 covers 17 residues. CDR3 bases: TGCGCCAGCAGCGGGGGACAGGGAAGCTCCTATAATTCACCCCTCCACTTT. Protein: CASSGGQGSSYNSPLHF.

This clonotype has ten or more counts. The gene calls are TRBV20-1 and TRBJ2-7; TRBD2 matches at 7 bases. V trimming: 7 bases; J trimming: 4 bases; junction bases outside the gene matches: 4. This CDR3 has 11 residues. The germline gives CDR1 DFQATT, CDR2 SNEGSKA (reference sequence). CDR3 bases: TGCAGTGGGGACTACCAATACGAGCAGTACTTC. Protein: CSGDYQYEQYF.

V is TRBV5-1 and J is TRBJ1-4; 7 bases are shared with TRBD1. V shed 4 bases, J shed 5 bases, and the junction held 8 bases outside the gene matches. CDR1 is SGHRS and CDR2 is YFSETQ in the germline V gene. This CDR3 is 15 amino acids long. CDR3: CASSPAGQLNEKLFF. DNA for the CDR3: TGCGCCAGCAGCCCGGCGGGACAGCTAAATGAAAAACTGTTTTTT.

This clonotype was seen a handful of times. The chain joins TRBV28 to TRBJ1-1; D unresolved. V dropped 3 bases and J dropped 0 bases, with 14 bases sitting between them. This CDR3 has 16 amino acids. Germline V gene data show CDR1 as MDHEN and CDR2 as SYDVKM. CDR3: CASSFGRLLLNTEAFF. CDR3 bases: TGTGCCAGCAGTTTCGGGAGGCTGCTCCTGAACACTGAAGCTTTCTTT.

This clonotype was seen a few times. The chain carries TRBV7-2 and TRBJ2-3, with 8 positions matching TRBD2. V dropped 5 bases and J dropped 3; count of bases not matched to a gene: 10. The CDR3 runs to 16 residues. Germline values: CDR1 SGHTA, CDR2 FQGNSA. The CDR3 spells CASSPRGGLRTDTQYF. CDR3 sequence (DNA): TGTGCCAGCAGCCCCCGCGGGGGGCTGAGGACAGATACGCAGTATTTT.

This clonotype has a count of ten or more. CDR3 sequence reads: CASSQQGDTQYF. DNA for the CDR3: TGTGCCAGCAGCCAACAGGGAGATACGCAGTATTTT. The chain joins TRBV7-9 to TRBJ2-3; the D gene is possibly TRBD1 (6 bases). The CDR3 is 12 amino acids. Trimming removed 5 bases from V and 5 bases from J, with 8 bases in between. Germline CDR1 reads SEHNR; CDR2 reads FQNEAQ (reference sequence).

This clonotype showed up many times. This rearrangement joins TRBV7-2 to TRBJ2-1, with 9 bases aligning to TRBD1. Unmatched junction bases numbered 6, after V lost 6 bases and J lost 9 bases. Germline assignment: CDR1 SGHTA and CDR2 FQGNSA. The CDR3 loop spans 13 amino acids. The chain's CDR3 is CASSRDRAVEQFF. The DNA of the CDR3 is TGTGCCAGCAGTAGGGACAGGGCGGTTGAGCAGTTCTTC.

This clonotype was counted a few times. The CDR3 reads CATSRGLSGANVLTF. In nucleotides, the CDR3 is TGTGCCACCAGCAGAGGACTATCTGGGGCCAACGTCCTGACTTTC. V is TRBV15 and J is TRBJ2-6, with D perhaps TRBD2 (5 bases). The CDR3 is 15 amino acids. Trimming took 1 base from V and 1 from J, leaving 5 bases between them. Germline loops: CDR1 LNHNV, CDR2 YYDKDF (reference sequence).

This clonotype was seen a handful of times. The chain links TRBV7-2 to TRBJ2-7; possible D gene TRBD2, 5 bases. V was pared by 8 bases and J by 4 bases, with 12 bases between. Germline CDR1 SGHTA, CDR2 FQGNSA. This CDR3 is 12 amino acids long. The CDR3: CASRMSGYEQYF. The CDR3 DNA follows: TGTGCCAGCCGAATGAGCGGTTACGAGCAGTACTTC.

The chain recombines TRBV7-2 with TRBJ2-2, with D possibly TRBD2 on 6 matching bases. The CDR3 is 14 residues long. Germline CDR1 is SGHTA and CDR2 is FQGNSA. The V end was cut by 5 bases, the J end by 6 bases, with 13 bases between. CDR3 protein: CASSRDSGAGELFF. CDR3 sequence (DNA): TGTGCCAGCAGCAGGGACTCGGGGGCCGGGGAGCTGTTTTTT.

The gene calls are TRBV6-2 or TRBV6-3 and TRBJ2-1; 16 bases align to TRBD2. This CDR3 spans 20 amino acids. The V and J ends lost 5 bases and 3 bases, in that order; junction bases with no gene match: 13. Germline lookup yields CDR1 MNHEY and CDR2 SVGEGT. CDR3 bases: TGTGCCAGCAGTCCCACTCCGGGACTAGCGGGGGGGCACCTCTACAATGAGCAGTTCTTC. Translated, it gives CASSPTPGLAGGHLYNEQFF.